Shown below are 20 T cell receptor beta chains from a single sample sequenced in a study of cytomegalovirus exposure and HLA in healthy donors. Researchers ran the PCR with 60 Vbeta and 13 Jbeta primers. Using immunoSEQ multiplex PCR, the repertoire was profiled, and TCRdb retains in-frame clones only, with some absent. The table records tens of thousands of clones, 78% of them present only once. Sequencing was done on a sample of PBMCs. All receptors derive from a man between 35 and 55 years old in good health and CMV-seronegative.

The chain links TRBV6-4 to TRBJ1-5; 8 bases are a match to TRBD1. The V and J ends lost 6 bases and 7 bases, in that order; junction bases with no gene match: 5. CDR1 is MRHNA and CDR2 is SNTAGT in the germline V gene. This CDR3 is built from 13 residues. Here the CDR3 DNA reads TGTGCCAGCAGCGCAGGGGGCCAGCAGCCCCAGCATTTT. Translation: CASSAGGQQPQHF.

V usage is TRBV5-1 and J usage is TRBJ1-6, with TRBD1 matching over 7 bases. Unmatched junction bases numbered 3, after V lost 4 bases and J lost 5 bases. Per the germline V gene, CDR1 is SGHRS and CDR2 is YFSETQ. The CDR3 is made up of 14 amino acids. The CDR3 DNA follows: TGCGCCAGCAGCCACGGGACAGATAATTCACCCCTCCACTTT. It translates to CASSHGTDNSPLHF.

A few counts support this clone. The chain recombines TRBV28 with TRBJ1-1; D call uncertain. The CDR3 totals 16 residues. Trimming stripped 1 base from V and 8 bases from J, with 20 bases between. Germline CDR1 reads MDHEN; CDR2 reads SYDVKM. The CDR3 loop reads CASSLSFRVVGGEAFF. CDR3 bases: TGTGCCAGCAGTTTATCCTTCCGGGTCGTGGGTGGGGAAGCTTTCTTT.

The chain links TRBV10-3 to TRBJ1-2; TRBD1 might be the D (6 bases). V was cut by 2 bases and J by 3 bases, with 10 bases left in between. Germline V gives CDR1 ENHRY, CDR2 SYGVKD. The CDR3 length is 14 residues. The DNA of the CDR3 is TGTGCCATCAGTGAGGGCCCAGGGGACTATGGCTACACCTTC. This codes for CAISEGPGDYGYTF.

This CDR3 reads CAISLAGGKGEQFF. For the CDR3, the DNA is TGTGCCATCAGTCTAGCGGGAGGAAAAGGTGAGCAGTTCTTC. The chain carries TRBV10-3 and TRBJ2-1, with 11 bases aligning to TRBD2. Germline-derived CDR1 and CDR2 are ENHRY and SYGVKD. The ends lost 5 bases at V and 9 bases at J; junction bases unmatched: 6. There are 14 residues in the CDR3.

The rearrangement joins TRBV29-1 to TRBJ2-1, with 11 bases matching TRBD1. This CDR3 has 13 amino acids. The germline V gene encodes CDR1 SQVTM and CDR2 ANQGSEA. V shed 6 bases, J shed 6 bases, and the junction held 4 bases outside the gene matches. The CDR3 DNA follows: TGCAGCGTCCAGGGACAGGGGGGCAATGAGCAGTTCTTC. Its protein is CSVQGQGGNEQFF.

This clone was seen a handful of times. The CDR3 coding sequence is TGTGCCAGCAGGAAGGGTCTAGCGGGGGTAGACAATGAGCAGTTCTTC. Protein: CASRKGLAGVDNEQFF. The chain combines TRBV2 with TRBJ2-1, with 10 bases fitting TRBD2. The CDR3 covers 16 residues. Trimming at V came to 6 bases and at J to 5 bases, leaving 10 bases not matched to a gene. Per the germline V gene, CDR1 is SNHLY and CDR2 is FYNNEI.

This clone was seen a few times. This sequence joins TRBV4-2 and TRBJ2-5; the match to TRBD2 covers 9 bases. V lost 4 bases, J lost 1 base, and 4 bases stayed unmatched. This CDR3 region has 15 residues. In germline, CDR1 is LGHNA, CDR2 YNFKEQ. CDR3 amino acids: CASSLIAGVQETQYF. The DNA of the CDR3 is TGTGCCAGCAGCCTGATAGCGGGAGTCCAAGAGACCCAGTACTTC.

The chain combines TRBV5-1 with TRBJ2-2; 8 bases fit TRBD2. The CDR3 spans 16 residues. Trimming removed 6 bases from V and 6 bases from J; junction bases left unmatched: 13. In germline, CDR1 is SGHRS, CDR2 YFSETQ. The CDR3 DNA reads as TGCGCCAGCAATCCCGGGAGGGCCCTCGGTCCCGGGGAGCTGTTTTTT. Its protein is CASNPGRALGPGELFF.

The rearrangement links TRBV19 to TRBJ2-1, with TRBD2 matching over 11 bases. Germline-derived CDR1 and CDR2 are LNHDA and SQIVND (reference sequence). J lost 1 base, V lost 7 bases, and 12 bases had no gene match. The CDR3 length is 18 residues. DNA for the CDR3: TGTGCCAGTACCGCAATCGGGACTAGCGGATTGTCCTACAATGAGCAGTTCTTC. Translating gives CASTAIGTSGLSYNEQFF.

CDR3 coding DNA: TGTGCCAGCAGCGTAGCGGGAGGGTATGAGCAGTTCTTC. Its translation: CASSVAGGYEQFF. This chain joins TRBV9 and TRBJ2-1; 8 nucleotides match TRBD2. V was pared by 0 bases and J by 8 bases, with 1 base of the junction left unmatched. The CDR3 contains 13 residues. From germline, CDR1 is SGDLS and CDR2 YYNGEE.

The rearrangement joins TRBV5-1 to TRBJ2-2; 10 bases are shared with TRBD1. CDR1 is SGHRS and CDR2 is YFSETQ in the germline V gene. V shed 3 bases and J 8 bases; nucleotides not matched to a gene: 4. The CDR3 totals 14 residues. This CDR3 is CASSWDRGSGELFF. The DNA for the CDR3 is TGCGCCAGCAGCTGGGACAGGGGTTCGGGGGAGCTGTTTTTT.

V usage is TRBV5-8 and J usage is TRBJ1-5; D is ambiguous. This CDR3 has 17 amino acids. V lost 2 bases to trimming and J lost 4 bases, with 19 bases between them. Germline values: CDR1 SGHTS, CDR2 YDEGEE. CDR3 bases: TGTGCCAGCAGCTTCCTTGGACTGTCAAGCGGAAATCAGCCCCAGCATTTT. It specifies CASSFLGLSSGNQPQHF. Drawing the rest from reference TRBV5-8 and TRBJ1-5, the complete variable domain is EAGVTQSPTHLIKTRGQQATLRCSPISGHTSVYWYQQALGLGLQFLLWYDEGEERNRGNFPPRFSGRQFPNYSSELNVNALELEDSALYLCASSFLGLSSGNQPQHFGDGTRLSIL.

The table lists this clone with a few counts. This chain connects TRBV29-1 to TRBJ1-1, with a tentative D call TRBD1 (6 bases). Per germline, CDR1 SQVTM and CDR2 ANQGSEA. The CDR3 spans 12 residues. V lost 4 bases and J lost 4, with 10 bases in between. In nucleotides, the CDR3 is TGCAGCGTTGTAACAGGGAGCACTGAAGCTTTCTTT. Its protein is CSVVTGSTEAFF.

CDR3 sequence (DNA): TGTGCCAGCTCACCCCTACAGGGGACTGGAAACACCATATATTTT. This encodes CASSPLQGTGNTIYF. The chain uses TRBV18 and TRBJ1-3; TRBD1 agrees at 7 bases. Per germline, CDR1 KGHSH and CDR2 LQKENI. V trimming: 3 bases; J trimming: 2 bases; junction bases outside the gene matches: 4. This CDR3 has 15 amino acids. Looking up the rest from reference TRBV18 and TRBJ1-3 gives the full variable domain: NAGVMQNPRHLVRRRGQEARLRCSPMKGHSHVYWYRQLPEEGLKFMVYLQKENIIDESGMPKERFSAEFPKEGPSILRIQQVVRGDSAAYFCASSPLQGTGNTIYFGEGSWLTVV.

The J gene is TRBJ1-5, the V gene TRBV7-9; no firm D call. This CDR3 has 19 residues. Germline-derived CDR1 and CDR2 are SEHNR and FQNEAQ (reference sequence). V was cut by 4 bases and J by 5 bases, with 27 bases left in between. This CDR3 reads CASSSPPGYQDSGHQPQHF. The DNA of the CDR3 is TGTGCCAGCAGCTCACCCCCGGGATATCAAGATTCCGGACATCAGCCCCAGCATTTT.

The chain is built from TRBV27 and TRBJ2-3, with TRBD2 matching 12 bases. The length of the CDR3 is 16 residues. Per the germline V gene, CDR1 is MNHEY and CDR2 is SMNVEV (reference sequence). After removal of 3 bases from V and 6 bases from J, the junction contained 7 bases not matched to a gene. CDR3 nucleotide sequence: TGTGCCAGCAGTTTCTCACTAGCGGGAGGAGGGGATACGCAGTATTTT. As protein: CASSFSLAGGGDTQYF.

The J gene is TRBJ2-2, the V gene TRBV18; TRBD1 matches 8 bases. Germline CDR1 KGHSH, CDR2 LQKENI. The CDR3 length is 16 residues. V was clipped by 1 base and J by 4 bases; unmatched bases: 5. CDR3 sequence (DNA): TGTGCCAGCTCACCACAGGACAGGGATGTCACCGGGGAGCTGTTTTTT. Its translation is CASSPQDRDVTGELFF.

The rearrangement links TRBV7-9 to TRBJ1-5; D remains ambiguous. Per the germline V gene, CDR1 is SEHNR and CDR2 is FQNEAQ (reference sequence). The CDR3 is 15 residues long. Trimming removed 1 base at V and 2 bases at J, with 9 bases between. CDR3 coding DNA: TGTGCCAGCAGCTTAGACCGAGGGCGCAATCAGCCCCAGCATTTT. This codes for CASSLDRGRNQPQHF.

The V call is TRBV11-1, the J call TRBJ2-7, with D perhaps TRBD1 (6 bases). Deletions cut 5 bases from V and 5 bases from J, with 10 bases between. The CDR3 consists of 12 residues. Germline lookup yields CDR1 SGHAT and CDR2 FQDESV (reference sequence). In nucleotides, the CDR3 is TGTGCCAGCAGCCCACAGGGCAACGAGCAGTACTTC. Translated: CASSPQGNEQYF.